This T cell receptor beta chain is from a study of blood T cell repertoires in COVID-19. The length of the CDR3 is 15 residues. CDR1 and CDR2 from the germline V gene are SGHDT and YYEEEE. Trimming removed 0 bases at V and 3 bases at J, with 9 bases between. Original processing methods: Amplification of reference gene primers was used by the study to estimate nucleated cell counts. Clones were sequenced by immunoSEQ multiplex PCR, and TCRdb holds only the in-frame ones, with some missing. V and J calls and clone size are as listed in that table; D and trimming were resolved from the DNA. This table has about 360,000 clones, roughly 80% appearing once.

This receptor was identified in a human donor with acute or convalescent COVID-19. The donor label of this sample is uncertain. The specimen sequenced was peripheral blood. The chain combines TRBV5-6 with TRBJ1-4, with D unresolved. The CDR3 reads CASSLDSRSNEKLFF. CDR3 in DNA: TGTGCCAGCAGCTTGGATAGCCGGTCTAATGAAAAACTGTTTTTT.